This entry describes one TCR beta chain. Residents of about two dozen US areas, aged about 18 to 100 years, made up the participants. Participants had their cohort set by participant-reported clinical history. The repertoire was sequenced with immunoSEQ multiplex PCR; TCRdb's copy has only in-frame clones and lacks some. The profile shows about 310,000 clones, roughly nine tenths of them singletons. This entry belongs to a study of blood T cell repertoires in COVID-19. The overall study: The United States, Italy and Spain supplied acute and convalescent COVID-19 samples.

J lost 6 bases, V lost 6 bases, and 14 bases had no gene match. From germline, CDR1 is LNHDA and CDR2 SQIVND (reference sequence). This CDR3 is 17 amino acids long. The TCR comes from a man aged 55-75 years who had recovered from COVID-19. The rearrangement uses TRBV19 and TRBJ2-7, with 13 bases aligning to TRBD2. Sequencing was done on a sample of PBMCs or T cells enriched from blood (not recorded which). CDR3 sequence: CASSLLAGGGLYGEQYF. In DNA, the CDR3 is TGTGCCAGTAGCCTACTAGCGGGAGGGGGGCTTTATGGCGAGCAGTACTTC.